This T cell receptor (beta chain) came from a study of blood T cell repertoires in COVID-19. Looking at the study overall: The United States, Italy and Spain supplied acute and convalescent COVID-19 samples. PBMCs, B-cell-depleted T cells, or T cells provided the cDNA or gDNA that made up the material.

Authors' analysis steps: Amplification from reference gene primers served as the basis for estimated nucleated cell counts. Sequencing was performed with immunoSEQ multiplex PCR; in TCRdb, only in-frame clones are kept and a portion is missing. V and J calls and clone size are as listed in that table; D and trimming were resolved from the DNA. The sample records some 100,000 clones, 80% to 90% being singletons. There are 12 residues in the CDR3. V was pared by 3 bases and J by 5 bases, with 10 bases between. Germline assignment: CDR1 DFQATT and CDR2 SNEGSKA (reference sequence). The receptor was isolated from a woman of 80 years or more with active or convalescent COVID-19. The rearrangement uses TRBV20-1 and TRBJ2-5; D might be TRBD2 (5 bases). Material for sequencing was peripheral blood. The CDR3 nucleotides read TGCAGTGCTAGTTTGTGGGAGGAGACCCAGTACTTC. It is translated as CSASLWEETQYF.